Below, 30 T cell receptor beta chains from the same sample are listed, as sequenced in a study of cytomegalovirus exposure and HLA in healthy donors. The PCR used 60 Vbeta and 13 Jbeta primers. Assay: immunoSEQ multiplex PCR; the TCRdb copy retains only in-frame clones and omits some. The sample has roughly 110,000 clones; the top ten hold around 3.4%. Sequenced sample: PBMCs. The source is a man aged 25 to 40 in good health and CMV-seronegative.

CDR3 bases: TGTGCCAGCTCATCTCTGACAGGGGACTCCTACAATGAGCAGTTCTTC. Amino acid sequence: CASSSLTGDSYNEQFF. The V gene is TRBV18, the J gene TRBJ2-1; 8 positions match TRBD1. Trimming took 5 bases from V and 0 from J; bases not matched to a gene: 6. Germline values: CDR1 KGHSH, CDR2 LQKENI. This CDR3 comprises 16 residues. Based on the CDR3 plus reference TRBV18 and TRBJ2-1, the full variable domain is NAGVMQNPRHLVRRRGQEARLRCSPMKGHSHVYWYRQLPEEGLKFMVYLQKENIIDESGMPKERFSAEFPKEGPSILRIQQVVRGDSAAYFCASSSLTGDSYNEQFFGPGTRLTVL.

The V call is TRBV5-4, the J call TRBJ2-7, with 9 bases that match TRBD1. Trimming removed 1 base from V and 7 bases from J; junction bases left unmatched: 9. CDR1 is SGHNT, CDR2 YYREEE, per germline (reference sequence). This CDR3 region has 15 residues. The CDR3 DNA is TGTGCCAGCAGCTTGAAGTACAGGGGGCCGGGTGAGCAGTACTTC. Translating it yields CASSLKYRGPGEQYF.

This chain joins TRBV9 and TRBJ1-6, with TRBD1 matching over 8 bases. J was trimmed by 7 bases and V by 3 bases; bases with no gene match: 3. There are 14 residues in the CDR3. Germline loops: CDR1 SGDLS, CDR2 YYNGEE. CDR3 DNA sequence: TGTGCCAGCAGCGCCGGGACAGGCAATTCACCCCTCCACTTT. It specifies CASSAGTGNSPLHF.

The CDR3 coding sequence is TGTGCCATCAGGGAGCGGGGTCGCACAGATACGCAGTATTTT. This encodes CAIRERGRTDTQYF. The V gene is TRBV10-3, the J gene TRBJ2-3; 7 nucleotides align to TRBD2. This CDR3 is 14 amino acids long. V trimming: 6 bases; J trimming: 1 base; junction bases outside the gene matches: 4. Germline V gene sequence: CDR1 ENHRY, CDR2 SYGVKD.

The V call is TRBV19, the J call TRBJ2-7; 7 bases are a match to TRBD1. The CDR3 extends over 15 amino acids. Germline CDR1 and CDR2: LNHDA and SQIVND (reference sequence). The ends lost 4 bases at V and 2 bases at J; junction bases unmatched: 8. CDR3: CASSREPDRTYEQYF. The CDR3 DNA sequence: TGTGCCAGTAGTAGAGAACCGGACAGGACCTACGAGCAGTACTTC.

V gene TRBV28 combines with J gene TRBJ1-3; a possible D gene is TRBD1 (5 bases). The germline CDR1 and CDR2 sequences are MDHEN and SYDVKM. The length of the CDR3 is 15 residues. The V gene lost 1 base and the J gene lost 0 bases, with 7 bases spanning the gap. DNA for the CDR3: TGTGCCAGCAGTTTATACAGGTCCTCTGGAAACACCATATATTTT. This gives the protein CASSLYRSSGNTIYF.

This chain links TRBV19 with TRBJ1-2; D may be TRBD1 (5 bases). Trimming cost V 5 bases and J 0 bases, with 13 bases left between them. This CDR3 comprises 15 residues. Germline-derived CDR1 and CDR2 are LNHDA and SQIVND (reference sequence). CDR3 residues: CASSLEGSPNYGYTF. The CDR3 DNA reads as TGTGCCAGTAGTTTGGAGGGGAGTCCTAACTATGGCTACACCTTC.

The chain carries TRBV28 and TRBJ2-5; D remains ambiguous. The J call may be mistaken, given a closer DNA end match to TRBJ2-7. The CDR3 extends over 13 amino acids. Germline loops: CDR1 MDHEN, CDR2 SYDVKM. CDR3 DNA sequence: TGTGCCAGCAGCCCTCACAGTGCCTACGAGCAGTACTTC. Translated, it gives CASSPHSAYEQYF.

The chain couples TRBV4-1 to TRBJ2-2; maybe TRBD1 (5 bases). The CDR3 covers 13 residues. The germline V gene has CDR1 MGHRA and CDR2 YSYEKL. The CDR3 loop is CATGLSNTGELFF. The CDR3 DNA reads TGCGCAACAGGTCTATCGAACACCGGGGAGCTGTTTTTT.

The chain is built from TRBV28 and TRBJ1-2; 9 bases align to TRBD1. This CDR3 is 14 amino acids long. CDR1 MDHEN and CDR2 SYDVKM come from the germline V gene. With V trimmed by 3 bases and J by 8 bases, 7 bases remained unmatched. The DNA of the CDR3 is TGTGCCAGCAGTTTGGGACAGGGTGGCTACGGCTACACCTTC. Protein: CASSLGQGGYGYTF.

The chain recombines TRBV5-4 with TRBJ2-2, with TRBD1 as a possible D gene (5 bases). Trimming cost V 0 bases and J 2 bases, with 11 bases left between them. Looked up from germline, CDR1 is SGHNT and CDR2 is YYREEE (reference sequence). The CDR3 has 16 amino acids. The CDR3 sequence is CASSLDRPQNTGELFF. As DNA, the CDR3 is TGTGCCAGCAGCTTGGACAGGCCTCAAAACACCGGGGAGCTGTTTTTT.

The chain couples TRBV29-1 to TRBJ1-4; TRBD1 agrees at 7 bases. The trim removed 5 bases at V and 4 bases at J, leaving 1 base unmatched. This CDR3 has 12 residues. Per the germline V gene, CDR1 is SQVTM and CDR2 is ANQGSEA. CDR3 protein: CSVRQGNEKLFF. For the CDR3, the DNA is TGCAGCGTTCGACAGGGTAATGAAAAACTGTTTTTT.

The CDR3 bases are TGTGCCAGCTCAGGAGACAGGGCGGAGACCCAGTACTTC. Its translation is CASSGDRAETQYF. This rearrangement joins TRBV18 to TRBJ2-5, with TRBD1 matching 7 bases. The CDR3 spans 13 residues. J gave up 5 bases and V 5 bases, and 5 bases lay outside the gene matches. The V gene's germline CDR1 is KGHSH and CDR2 LQKENI. The full variable domain, in which reference TRBV18 and TRBJ2-5 provide the parts outside the CDR3, is NAGVMQNPRHLVRRRGQEARLRCSPMKGHSHVYWYRQLPEEGLKFMVYLQKENIIDESGMPKERFSAEFPKEGPSILRIQQVVRGDSAAYFCASSGDRAETQYFGPGTRLLVL.

The chain combines TRBV7-9 with TRBJ1-5; D uncertain. The CDR3 has 13 residues. From germline, CDR1 is SEHNR and CDR2 FQNEAQ (reference sequence). V was cut by 7 bases and J by 2 bases, with 9 bases left in between. The CDR3 bases are TGTGCCAGCACGAGGGATGGCAATCAGCCCCAGCATTTT. Its protein product is CASTRDGNQPQHF. The full variable domain, with the rest looked up from reference TRBV7-9 and TRBJ1-5, is DTGVSQNPRHKITKRGQNVTFRCDPISEHNRLYWYRQTLGQGPEFLTYFQNEAQLEKSRLLSDRFSAERPKGSFSTLEIQRTEQGDSAMYLCASTRDGNQPQHFGDGTRLSIL.

V is TRBV6-4 and J is TRBJ2-1; the match to TRBD2 covers 11 bases. V dropped 5 bases and J dropped 6; count of bases not matched to a gene: 6. CDR3 length equals 15 residues. Germline loops: CDR1 MRHNA, CDR2 SNTAGT. The DNA of the CDR3 is TGTGCCAGCAGTCGGGGACTAGCGGAGACCAATGAGCAGTTCTTC. This encodes CASSRGLAETNEQFF.

The rearrangement joins TRBV15 to TRBJ2-4; a possible D gene is TRBD1 (5 bases). Trimming pared 4 bases from V and 9 bases from J, leaving 13 bases between. Germline loops: CDR1 LNHNV, CDR2 YYDKDF (reference sequence). The CDR3 has 13 residues. The CDR3 coding sequence is TGTGCCACCAGCATCCCAGGGCAGGGCATTCAGTACTTC. This translates into CATSIPGQGIQYF.

The chain couples TRBV25-1 to TRBJ1-2; no reliable D call. The germline CDR1 and CDR2 sequences are MGHDK and SYGVNS. Trimming removed 1 base from V and 1 base from J, with 10 bases in between. The CDR3 is made up of 15 amino acids. The chain's CDR3 is CASSESRYSNYGYTF. The DNA of the CDR3 is TGTGCCAGCAGTGAATCCCGGTATAGTAACTATGGCTACACCTTC.

CDR3 coding DNA: TGTGCCAGCAGTTTGACGGGGGAAGCCCAGCATTTT. Protein sequence: CASSLTGEAQHF. The chain has TRBV6-6 and TRBJ1-5; possible D gene TRBD1, 5 bases. The CDR3 contains 12 residues. Trimming stripped 4 bases from V and 11 bases from J, with 12 bases between. Germline CDR1 is MNHNY and CDR2 is SVGAGI (reference sequence).

The V call is TRBV5-1, the J call TRBJ2-1; 9 nucleotides agree with TRBD2. With V trimmed by 3 bases and J by 2 bases, 6 bases remained unmatched. This CDR3 is 16 amino acids long. CDR1 is SGHRS and CDR2 is YFSETQ in the germline V gene. CDR3 DNA sequence: TGCGCCAGCAGCTATGGTGCTAGCGGGGCCTACAATGAGCAGTTCTTC. Translating it yields CASSYGASGAYNEQFF.

V and J are TRBV5-1 and TRBJ2-5; weak D call: TRBD2 (6 bases). In germline, CDR1 is SGHRS, CDR2 YFSETQ. The CDR3 has 15 residues. V was shortened by 4 bases and J by 2 bases, with 15 bases between the two germline ends. CDR3 amino acids: CASSPALGLQETQYF. CDR3 bases: TGCGCCAGCAGCCCGGCCCTGGGACTGCAAGAGACCCAGTACTTC.

The V and J genes are TRBV14 and TRBJ2-4, with D maybe TRBD2 (5 bases). Germline V gene lookup returns CDR1 SGHDN and CDR2 FVKESK. The CDR3 loop spans 15 amino acids. V was trimmed by 3 bases and J by 0 bases, leaving 9 bases between them. The CDR3 loop reads CASSQTTVAKNIQYF. The CDR3 DNA follows: TGTGCCAGCAGCCAGACTACAGTAGCCAAAAACATTCAGTACTTC.

The V call is TRBV19, the J call TRBJ1-1, with unresolved D. This CDR3 is built from 12 residues. In germline, CDR1 is LNHDA, CDR2 SQIVND (reference sequence). Trimming removed 6 bases at V and 3 bases at J, with 8 bases between. This chain's CDR3 is CASRESYTEAFF. The CDR3, as DNA: TGTGCCAGTAGGGAGAGTTACACTGAAGCTTTCTTT.

The gene calls are TRBV6-5 and TRBJ2-1; 11 bases are shared with TRBD1. CDR3 length: 14 residues. Germline trimming cut 9 bases from V and 9 bases from J; bases unmatched to any gene: 10. CDR1 and CDR2 (germline): MNHEY, SVGAGI. The CDR3 DNA is TGTGCCAGTAACGGAGGACAGGGGGCGACTGAGCAGTTCTTC. This sequence encodes CASNGGQGATEQFF.

The V call is TRBV28, the J call TRBJ2-5; 10 bases line up with TRBD1. Looked up from germline, CDR1 is MDHEN and CDR2 is SYDVKM. The CDR3 is 17 residues long. J lost 5 bases, V lost 6 bases, and 15 bases had no gene match. Here the CDR3 reads CASSSRVPDRGRETQYF. Here the CDR3 DNA reads TGTGCCAGCAGCTCCCGGGTCCCCGACAGGGGGCGGGAGACCCAGTACTTC.

The chain carries TRBV5-6 and TRBJ1-3, with 7 nucleotides matching TRBD1. Per the germline V gene, CDR1 is SGHDT and CDR2 is YYEEEE. V dropped 2 bases and J dropped 3; count of bases not matched to a gene: 5. This CDR3 spans 15 amino acids. The CDR3 DNA reads TGTGCCAGCAGCTTAGAGGGGGCGCGTGGAAACACCATATATTTT. Protein product: CASSLEGARGNTIYF.

V is TRBV19 and J is TRBJ1-1; 8 nucleotides align to TRBD1. This CDR3 is 14 amino acids long. Germline V gives CDR1 LNHDA, CDR2 SQIVND (reference sequence). V gave up 4 bases and J gave up 5 bases; unmatched junction bases: 6. The CDR3 spells CASSTQGGRTEAFF. The CDR3 DNA follows: TGTGCCAGTAGTACACAGGGGGGAAGGACTGAAGCTTTCTTT.

The chain couples TRBV5-6 to TRBJ1-5; 12 nucleotides align to TRBD1. Looked up from germline, CDR1 is SGHDT and CDR2 is YYEEEE. The CDR3 totals 18 residues. With 0 bases clipped from V and 1 base from J, the junction kept 5 bases outside the gene matches. This CDR3 reads CASSLGGQGARSNQPQHF. The CDR3 nucleotides read TGTGCCAGCAGCTTGGGGGGACAGGGGGCGCGGAGCAATCAGCCCCAGCATTTT.

This sequence joins TRBV11-1 and TRBJ1-6; D unresolved. The CDR3 is 15 amino acids. Trimming pared 1 base from V and 10 bases from J, leaving 14 bases between. The V gene's germline CDR1 is SGHAT and CDR2 FQDESV (reference sequence). CDR3 sequence reads: CASSLEWQTHSPLHF. The CDR3 bases are TGTGCCAGCAGCTTAGAGTGGCAGACTCACTCACCCCTCCACTTT.

V usage is TRBV5-1 and J usage is TRBJ1-1; no firm D call. Between the trimmed V and J ends, which lost 4 bases and 0 bases, there was a span of 7 bases. Germline CDR1 and CDR2: SGHRS and YFSETQ. CDR3 length equals 13 residues. Here the CDR3 DNA reads TGCGCCAGCAGCGCCCGGGTGAACACTGAAGCTTTCTTT. Residues: CASSARVNTEAFF.

The rearrangement uses TRBV7-2 and TRBJ1-2; D uncertain. This CDR3 region has 14 residues. Germline V gene data show CDR1 as SGHTA and CDR2 as FQGNSA. Trimming removed 5 bases at V and 4 bases at J, with 14 bases between. The CDR3 bases are TGTGCCAGCAGCCCAGGAGGAGGGAGCTATGGCTACACCTTC. As protein: CASSPGGGSYGYTF.